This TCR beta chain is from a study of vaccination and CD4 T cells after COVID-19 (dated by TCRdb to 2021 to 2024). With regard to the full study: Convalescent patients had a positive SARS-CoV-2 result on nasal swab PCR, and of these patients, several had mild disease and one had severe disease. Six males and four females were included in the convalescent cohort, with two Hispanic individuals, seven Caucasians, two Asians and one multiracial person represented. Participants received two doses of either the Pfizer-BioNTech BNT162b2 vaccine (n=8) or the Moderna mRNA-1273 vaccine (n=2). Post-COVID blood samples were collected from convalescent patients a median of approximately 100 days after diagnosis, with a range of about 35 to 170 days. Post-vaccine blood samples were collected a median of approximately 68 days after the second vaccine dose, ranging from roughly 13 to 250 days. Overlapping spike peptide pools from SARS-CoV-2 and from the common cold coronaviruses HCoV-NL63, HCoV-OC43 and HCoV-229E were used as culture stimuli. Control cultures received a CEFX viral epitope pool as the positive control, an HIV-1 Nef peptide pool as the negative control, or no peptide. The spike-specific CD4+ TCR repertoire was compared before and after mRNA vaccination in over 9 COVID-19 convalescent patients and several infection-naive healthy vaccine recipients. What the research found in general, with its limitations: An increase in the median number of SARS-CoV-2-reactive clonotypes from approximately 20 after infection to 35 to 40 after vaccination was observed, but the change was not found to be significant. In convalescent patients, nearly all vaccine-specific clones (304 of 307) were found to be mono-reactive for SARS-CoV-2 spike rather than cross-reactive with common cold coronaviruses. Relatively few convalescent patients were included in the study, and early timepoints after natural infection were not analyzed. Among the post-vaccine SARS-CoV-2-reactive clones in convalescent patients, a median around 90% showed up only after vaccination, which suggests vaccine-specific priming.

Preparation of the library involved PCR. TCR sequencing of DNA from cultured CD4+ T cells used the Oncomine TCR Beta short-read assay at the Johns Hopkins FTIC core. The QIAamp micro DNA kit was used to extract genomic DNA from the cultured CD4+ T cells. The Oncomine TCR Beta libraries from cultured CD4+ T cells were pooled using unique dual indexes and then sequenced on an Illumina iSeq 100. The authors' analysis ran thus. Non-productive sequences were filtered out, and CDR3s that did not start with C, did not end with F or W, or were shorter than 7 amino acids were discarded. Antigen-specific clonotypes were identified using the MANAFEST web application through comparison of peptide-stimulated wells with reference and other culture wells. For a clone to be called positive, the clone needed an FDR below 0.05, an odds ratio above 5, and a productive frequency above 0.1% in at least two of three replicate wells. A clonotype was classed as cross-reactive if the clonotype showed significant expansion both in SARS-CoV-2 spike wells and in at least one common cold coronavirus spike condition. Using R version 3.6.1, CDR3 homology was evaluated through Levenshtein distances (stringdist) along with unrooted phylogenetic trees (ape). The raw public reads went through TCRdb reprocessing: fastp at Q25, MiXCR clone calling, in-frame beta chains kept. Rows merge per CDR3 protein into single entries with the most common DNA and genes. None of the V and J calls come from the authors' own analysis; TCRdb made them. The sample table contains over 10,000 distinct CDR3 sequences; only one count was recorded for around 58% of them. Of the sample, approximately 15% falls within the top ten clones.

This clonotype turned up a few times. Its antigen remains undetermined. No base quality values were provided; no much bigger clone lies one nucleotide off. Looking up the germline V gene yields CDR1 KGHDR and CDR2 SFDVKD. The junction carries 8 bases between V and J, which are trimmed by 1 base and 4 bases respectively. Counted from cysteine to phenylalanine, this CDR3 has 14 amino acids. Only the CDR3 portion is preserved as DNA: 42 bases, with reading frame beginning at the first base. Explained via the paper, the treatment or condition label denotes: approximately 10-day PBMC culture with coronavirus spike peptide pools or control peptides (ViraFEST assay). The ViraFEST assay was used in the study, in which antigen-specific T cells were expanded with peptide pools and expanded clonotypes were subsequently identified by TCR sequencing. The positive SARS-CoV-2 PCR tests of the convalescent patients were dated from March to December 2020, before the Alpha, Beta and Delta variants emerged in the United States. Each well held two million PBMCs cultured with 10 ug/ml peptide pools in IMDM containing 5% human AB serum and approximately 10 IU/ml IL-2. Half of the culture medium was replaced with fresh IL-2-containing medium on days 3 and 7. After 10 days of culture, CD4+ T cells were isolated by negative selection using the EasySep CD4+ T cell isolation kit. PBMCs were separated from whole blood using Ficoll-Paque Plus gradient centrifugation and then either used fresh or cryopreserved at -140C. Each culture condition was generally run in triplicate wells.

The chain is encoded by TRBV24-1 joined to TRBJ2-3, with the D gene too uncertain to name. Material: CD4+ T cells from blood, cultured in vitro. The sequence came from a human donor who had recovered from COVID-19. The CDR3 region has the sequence CATSDFSRSDTQYF. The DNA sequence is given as TGTGCCACCAGTGATTTCTCTAGGTCAGATACGCAGTATTTT.